This TCR beta chain was sequenced during a study of Graves' ophthalmopathy and Graves' hyperthyroidism. Findings and limits, study-wide: Blood also carried most expanded thyroid clonotypes exceeding 0.001 frequency.

This clonotype was recorded many times. Its antigen is unknown. The study enrolled ophthalmopathy donors with moderate-to-severe activity, CAS ≥3, NOSPECS ≥4 and duration under 3 months. Orbital computed tomography, together with clinical symptoms, serum thyroxine, TRAb and thyroid ultrasound, was used for diagnosis. The CDR3 has 16 residues. The V gene's germline CDR1 is MDHEN and CDR2 SYDVKM. Unmatched junction bases numbered 10, after V lost 3 bases and J lost 6 bases. Scientists amplified the TCR beta CDR3 regions from RNA transcripts. The authors performed first-round RT-PCR with HTBI primers and then a second-round multiplex PCR. TCRdb independently ran MiXCR on the multiplex PCR reads; one entry per CDR3 protein. Among over 450,000 distinct CDR3 sequences listed, over 13% were seen once.

The sequence derives from a woman aged 25 to 45 with Graves' ophthalmopathy. The material sequenced was blood. The chain uses TRBV28 and TRBJ1-5; TRBD1 matches 8 bases. The CDR3 region is CASSFLAGGRGQPQHF. The CDR3 DNA follows: TGTGCCAGCAGTTTCTTGGCAGGGGGCAGAGGTCAGCCCCAGCATTTT.